This TCR beta chain was found in a study of response to subunit inactivated influenza vaccine (dated by TCRdb to 2017 to 2018). For context, the study as a whole: The study used deep quantitative T cell receptor repertoire profiling to track responses to a trivalent subunit inactivated influenza vaccine. Paper-wide results and their limitations: The authors suggested that each seasonal influenza vaccination may recruit only a limited number of new T cells.

The sample's time point label is to be understood as: more than 35 days after influenza vaccine administration. Many counts were recorded for this clonotype. Its recognized antigen is unknown. Base qualities were left out, and no much larger clone turns up one base away. The CDR3 has 18 amino acids, counting the end cysteine and phenylalanine. The retained sequence is limited to the CDR3, 54 bases, with the frame set at the first base. The germline V gene sets CDR1 to LGHNA and CDR2 to YNFKEQ. Trimming removed 0 bases from V and 1 base from J, leaving 18 bases between the germline ends. Libraries were prepared through RT-PCR. The listed sequencing device is Illumina HiSeq 2500. The raw public reads went through TCRdb reprocessing: fastp at Q25, MiXCR clone calling, in-frame beta chains kept. Rows are unified per CDR3 protein, each entry keeping the most common DNA and genes. This sample lists 500,000 or so distinct CDR3 sequences; around 9.9% were detected once. The ten largest account for around 12% of the sample.

The sequence was collected from a man aged 45-65 years who received an inactivated influenza vaccine. Donor details come from another sample of the same person, matched by shared clones. The receptor chain draws on TRBV4-2 and TRBJ2-5; 5 matching bases give a weak D call of TRBD2. The specimen comprised PBMCs from blood, sampled 40 to 50 days after vaccination. For the CDR3, the sequence is CASSQDGFYGLAQETQYF. The DNA reads TGTGCCAGCAGCCAAGATGGTTTTTACGGACTGGCCCAAGAGACCCAGTACTTC.